These T cell receptor beta chains were read from a single sample in a study of cytomegalovirus exposure and HLA in healthy donors. Measured with immunoSEQ multiplex PCR; TCRdb has only the in-frame clones, and not every one. This repertoire shows about 130,000 clones, roughly 74% found once; its top ten account for about 6%. The sequenced sample was PBMCs. These receptors all come from a woman between 50 and 59 years old in good health and CMV-seropositive. Each CDR3 is given with its conserved first and last residue. A D gene is named only where the DNA matches it firmly. Rows give clone size only sometimes, using once, few, many, or a class for an expanded clone.

abundance: NA; v_gene: TRBV18; d_gene: NA; j_gene: TRBJ2-7; CDR3nt: TGTGCCAGCTCACCTTCCTCAGCGGCAGAGGAGTACTTC; CDR3aa: CASSPSSAAEEYF
abundance: few; v_gene: TRBV18; d_gene: TRBD1; j_gene: TRBJ1-4; CDR3nt: TGTGCCAGCGGACAGGGAAGAAATGAAAAACTGTTTTTT; CDR3aa: CASGQGRNEKLFF
abundance: NA; v_gene: TRBV18; d_gene: TRBD1; j_gene: TRBJ1-2; CDR3nt: TGTGCCAGCTCACAGCCGGACAGGGGGTACTATGGCTACACCTTC; CDR3aa: CASSQPDRGYYGYTF
abundance: NA; v_gene: TRBV19; d_gene: TRBD1; j_gene: TRBJ1-5; CDR3nt: TGTGCCAGTAGTATAACAGGGGCCGAAAATCAGCCCCAGCATTTT; CDR3aa: CASSITGAENQPQHF
abundance: NA; v_gene: TRBV4-1; d_gene: TRBD2; j_gene: TRBJ2-3; CDR3nt: TGCGCCAGCAGCCAAAGGGCGGGGGGCACAGATACGCAGTATTTT; CDR3aa: CASSQRAGGTDTQYF
abundance: NA; v_gene: TRBV11-2; d_gene: NA; j_gene: TRBJ2-1; CDR3nt: TGTGCCAGCAGCCTACTAGTCCACTCCTACAATGAGCAGTTCTTC; CDR3aa: CASSLLVHSYNEQFF
abundance: NA; v_gene: TRBV7-2; d_gene: NA; j_gene: TRBJ2-7; CDR3nt: TGTGCCAGCAGCTTCGCGCGCCACGAGCAGTACTTC; CDR3aa: CASSFARHEQYF
abundance: NA; v_gene: TRBV5-4; d_gene: NA; j_gene: TRBJ2-3; CDR3nt: TGTGCCAGCAGTTCCGGGGGTTATCGCACAGATACGCAGTATTTT; CDR3aa: CASSSGGYRTDTQYF
abundance: few; v_gene: TRBV6-5; d_gene: NA; j_gene: TRBJ1-5; CDR3nt: TGTGCCAGCAGTGACAACCGCAATCAGCCCCAGCATTTT; CDR3aa: CASSDNRNQPQHF
abundance: once; v_gene: TRBV30; d_gene: TRBD1; j_gene: TRBJ2-7; CDR3nt: TGTGCCTGGAGTGGATATTCGACAGGGGGCGGCTACGAGCAGTACTTC; CDR3aa: CAWSGYSTGGGYEQYF
abundance: NA; v_gene: TRBV7-9; d_gene: NA; j_gene: TRBJ2-2; CDR3nt: TGTGCCAGCAGCTTTCCTTGGCAGGGCACCGGGGAGCTGTTTTTT; CDR3aa: CASSFPWQGTGELFF
abundance: NA; v_gene: TRBV5-1; d_gene: TRBD2; j_gene: TRBJ2-1; CDR3nt: TGCGCCAGCAGCGTGCTAGCGGGGGGGCCTGGTAATGAGCAGTTCTTC; CDR3aa: CASSVLAGGPGNEQFF
abundance: NA; v_gene: TRBV11-3; d_gene: NA; j_gene: TRBJ2-7; CDR3nt: TGTGCCAGCAGCTCGGAAAGAGAGGGCGGGCAGTACTTC; CDR3aa: CASSSEREGGQYF
abundance: NA; v_gene: TRBV11-3; d_gene: TRBD1; j_gene: TRBJ1-1; CDR3nt: TGTGCCAGCAGCTTATCGCTAGGACAGGGAGACACTGAAGCTTTCTTT; CDR3aa: CASSLSLGQGDTEAFF
abundance: NA; v_gene: TRBV14; d_gene: NA; j_gene: TRBJ2-7; CDR3nt: TGTGCCAGCAGCCAAGACAGGGCCACCTACGAGCAGTACTTC; CDR3aa: CASSQDRATYEQYF
abundance: NA; v_gene: TRBV6-5; d_gene: TRBD1; j_gene: TRBJ1-2; CDR3nt: TGTGCCAGCAGCATTACAGGGGTGGATGGCTACACCTTC; CDR3aa: CASSITGVDGYTF
abundance: NA; v_gene: TRBV7-2; d_gene: NA; j_gene: TRBJ2-5; CDR3nt: TGTGCCAGCAGCTTTCCATCGGCGGGAACGGAGACCCAGTACTTC; CDR3aa: CASSFPSAGTETQYF
abundance: many; v_gene: TRBV11-3; d_gene: NA; j_gene: TRBJ1-6; CDR3nt: TGTGCCAGCAGCTTAATGGCTCTCGCTCTCCACTTT; CDR3aa: CASSLMALALHF
abundance: NA; v_gene: TRBV19; d_gene: NA; j_gene: TRBJ1-2; CDR3nt: TGTGCCAGTAGTATGGGCCTCGACTATGGCTACACCTTC; CDR3aa: CASSMGLDYGYTF
abundance: NA; v_gene: TRBV5-1; d_gene: NA; j_gene: TRBJ2-7; CDR3nt: TGCGCCAGCAGCTTGAGGACGGGCAGGGGCCAGGGCGAGCAGTACTTC; CDR3aa: CASSLRTGRGQGEQYF
abundance: NA; v_gene: TRBV2; d_gene: NA; j_gene: TRBJ1-1; CDR3nt: TGTGCCAGCAGTGTGTCCCAGAACACTGAAGCTTTCTTT; CDR3aa: CASSVSQNTEAFF
abundance: NA; v_gene: TRBV10-2; d_gene: NA; j_gene: TRBJ2-3; CDR3nt: TGCGCCAGCAGTGAAATAGGAGGCACTAGCACAGATACGCAGTATTTT; CDR3aa: CASSEIGGTSTDTQYF
abundance: NA; v_gene: TRBV7-9; d_gene: NA; j_gene: TRBJ1-1; CDR3nt: TGTTCCAGCAGCCTTGAGACAGGAGAAGCTTTCTTT; CDR3aa: CSSSLETGEAFF
abundance: NA; v_gene: TRBV10-3; d_gene: TRBD1; j_gene: TRBJ1-6; CDR3nt: TGTGCCATCTCTTACAGGGGAAGTCGATCACCCCTCCACTTT; CDR3aa: CAISYRGSRSPLHF
abundance: once; v_gene: TRBV7-9; d_gene: TRBD1; j_gene: TRBJ2-1; CDR3nt: TGTGCCAGCAGCCTCGGACAGGGAGGCAATGAGCAGTTCTTC; CDR3aa: CASSLGQGGNEQFF
abundance: NA; v_gene: TRBV7-2; d_gene: TRBD1; j_gene: TRBJ2-2; CDR3nt: TGTGCCAGCAGCCTGATATGGGGACAGGGTTCCGGGGAGCTGTTTTTT; CDR3aa: CASSLIWGQGSGELFF
abundance: NA; v_gene: TRBV28; d_gene: TRBD2; j_gene: TRBJ2-1; CDR3nt: TGTGCCAGCAGTTTGCCTAGCGGGGGGCCGGCGGAGCAGTTCTTC; CDR3aa: CASSLPSGGPAEQFF
abundance: NA; v_gene: TRBV5-1; d_gene: NA; j_gene: TRBJ2-7; CDR3nt: TGCGCCAGCAGCGGGACAATCCCCTACGAGCAGTACTTC; CDR3aa: CASSGTIPYEQYF
abundance: NA; v_gene: TRBV9; d_gene: NA; j_gene: TRBJ2-1; CDR3nt: TGTGCCAGCGGCAGGGGATTAGATGAGCAGTTCTTC; CDR3aa: CASGRGLDEQFF
abundance: NA; v_gene: TRBV7-9; d_gene: NA; j_gene: TRBJ2-7; CDR3nt: TGTTCCAGCAGCTCCTTAAAGGGGTGGGGATGGTACGAGCAGTACTTC; CDR3aa: CSSSSLKGWGWYEQYF
abundance: NA; v_gene: TRBV11-2; d_gene: TRBD2; j_gene: TRBJ2-3; CDR3nt: TGTGCCAGCAGGGTAGGGCGGGGGTTTTCCTCAGATACGCAGTATTTT; CDR3aa: CASRVGRGFSSDTQYF
abundance: few; v_gene: TRBV6-5; d_gene: NA; j_gene: TRBJ1-6; CDR3nt: TGTGCCAGCAACCCAGGGCCTTCCTCTAATTCACCCCTCCACTTT; CDR3aa: CASNPGPSSNSPLHF
abundance: NA; v_gene: TRBV9; d_gene: NA; j_gene: TRBJ1-1; CDR3nt: TGTGCCAGCAGCGCGTTGGGAGGGCCCACTGAAGCTTTCTTT; CDR3aa: CASSALGGPTEAFF